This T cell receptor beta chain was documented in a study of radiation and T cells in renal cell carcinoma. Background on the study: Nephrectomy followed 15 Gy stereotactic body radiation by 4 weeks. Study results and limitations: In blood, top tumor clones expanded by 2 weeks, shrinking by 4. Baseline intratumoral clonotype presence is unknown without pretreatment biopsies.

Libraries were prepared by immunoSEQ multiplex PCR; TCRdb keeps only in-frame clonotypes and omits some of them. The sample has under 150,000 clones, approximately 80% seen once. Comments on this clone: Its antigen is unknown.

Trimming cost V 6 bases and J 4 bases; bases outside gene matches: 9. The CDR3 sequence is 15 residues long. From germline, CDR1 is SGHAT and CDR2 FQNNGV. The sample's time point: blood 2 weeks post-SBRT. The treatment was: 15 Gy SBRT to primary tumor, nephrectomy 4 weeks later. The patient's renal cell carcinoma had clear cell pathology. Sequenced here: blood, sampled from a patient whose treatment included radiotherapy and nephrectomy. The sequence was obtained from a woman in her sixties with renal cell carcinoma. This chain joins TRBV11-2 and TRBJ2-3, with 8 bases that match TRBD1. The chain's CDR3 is CASSHGQGFADTQYF. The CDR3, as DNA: TGTGCCAGCAGTCACGGACAGGGTTTCGCAGATACGCAGTATTTT.